The rows below give T cell receptor beta chains drawn from one sample of a study of PD-L1 blockade in urothelial cancer. Only in-frame clones appear in the TCRdb table, and some are missing; sequencing was by immunoSEQ multiplex PCR. Of 100,000 to 150,000 clones in the sample, more than 70% were seen once. Sequencing was performed on PBMCs, taken around atezolizumab (anti-PD-L1) treatment. The receptor source for this set is a man aged 50-60 years with urothelial cancer. CDR3s include the opening cysteine and the closing phenylalanine or tryptophan. Fields, in order: J gene, clone size, D gene, V gene, CDR3 DNA, CDR3 protein. D genes are given only for firm matches. Only some rows state a clone size, as once, few, many or a class for expanded clones.

TRBJ2-1,.,.,TRBV9,TGTGCCAGCAGCGCCCGGGACTCGTACAATGAGCAGTTCTTC,CASSARDSYNEQFF
TRBJ2-3,.,.,TRBV4-2,TGTGCCAGCAGCCAAGAGGGAGCGCGTGGCACAGATACGCAGTATTTT,CASSQEGARGTDTQYF
TRBJ2-7,.,.,TRBV27,TGTGCCAGCAAACAAGGGGACTCCTACGAGCAGTACTTC,CASKQGDSYEQYF
TRBJ2-2,.,.,TRBV11-3,TGTGCCAGCAGCTTAGATCCCACGAGCGGGGAGCTGTTTTTT,CASSLDPTSGELFF
TRBJ2-7,once,TRBD2,TRBV5-6,TGTGCCAGCAGCTTGGTACCTAGCGGGAGTGACGAGCAGTACTTC,CASSLVPSGSDEQYF
TRBJ1-4,.,TRBD1,TRBV11-2,TGTGCCAGCAGCGGACAGGGCAGGGAAAAACTGTTTTTT,CASSGQGREKLFF
TRBJ2-1,.,.,TRBV5-6,TGTGCCAGCAGCTTGGTGTCTTACAATGAGCAGTTCTTC,CASSLVSYNEQFF
TRBJ1-5,.,.,TRBV30,TGCGCCTGGAGTGCCTACAGCAATCAGCCCCAGCATTTT,CAWSAYSNQPQHF
TRBJ2-5,.,TRBD2,TRBV28,TGTGCCAGCAGCCCGGTTGGAGCGGGACGGGAGACCCAGTACTTC,CASSPVGAGRETQYF
TRBJ2-4,.,.,TRBV7-2,TGTGCCAGCAGCTTAGCTGGAGAATCGGTAGCCAAAAACATTCAGTACTTC,CASSLAGESVAKNIQYF
TRBJ2-7,.,.,TRBV13,TGTGCCAGCAGCTCCACCTACCTCTCCTACGAGCAGTACTTC,CASSSTYLSYEQYF
TRBJ2-7,.,.,TRBV29-1,TGCAGCGTTGAAGATCTCTACGAGCAGTACTTC,CSVEDLYEQYF
TRBJ2-5,few,.,TRBV6-5,TGTGCCAGCAGTTACTCGCAGGTCCTCCGAGAGACCCAGTACTTC,CASSYSQVLRETQYF
TRBJ1-3,.,TRBD1,TRBV30,TGTGCCGGGAGGGGGCAGGGAAACACCATATATTTT,CAGRGQGNTIYF
TRBJ1-4,.,TRBD1,TRBV25-1,TGTGCCAGCAGTGATGGGACAGCTAATGAAAAACTGTTTTTT,CASSDGTANEKLFF
TRBJ2-5,many,.,TRBV7-3,TGTGCCAGCAGCTCGGGAGAGACCCAGTACTTC,CASSSGETQYF
TRBJ2-5,.,TRBD2,TRBV27,TGTGCCAGCAGAACTCGCGGGACTAGCGCGCAGACCCAGTACTTC,CASRTRGTSAQTQYF